This T cell receptor beta chain comes out of a study of control samples from healthy donors and cancer patients. Trimming stripped 10 bases from V and 0 bases from J, with 13 bases between. The germline gives CDR1 LGHDT, CDR2 YNNKEL (reference sequence). The CDR3 runs to 14 residues. Produced via immunoSEQ multiplex PCR; TCRdb's table is partial and in-frame only. Found here are tens of thousands of clones, more than 70% of them singletons; the top ten hold 38%. This clonotype originated in a man in his fifties or sixties with head and neck cancer. The material sequenced was PBMCs. This rearrangement joins TRBV3-1 (or the pseudogene TRBV3-2) to TRBJ1-3; no reliable D call. CDR3 residues: CATGNSPSGNTIYF. The CDR3, as DNA: TGTGCCACCGGGAACAGTCCCTCTGGAAACACCATATATTTT.